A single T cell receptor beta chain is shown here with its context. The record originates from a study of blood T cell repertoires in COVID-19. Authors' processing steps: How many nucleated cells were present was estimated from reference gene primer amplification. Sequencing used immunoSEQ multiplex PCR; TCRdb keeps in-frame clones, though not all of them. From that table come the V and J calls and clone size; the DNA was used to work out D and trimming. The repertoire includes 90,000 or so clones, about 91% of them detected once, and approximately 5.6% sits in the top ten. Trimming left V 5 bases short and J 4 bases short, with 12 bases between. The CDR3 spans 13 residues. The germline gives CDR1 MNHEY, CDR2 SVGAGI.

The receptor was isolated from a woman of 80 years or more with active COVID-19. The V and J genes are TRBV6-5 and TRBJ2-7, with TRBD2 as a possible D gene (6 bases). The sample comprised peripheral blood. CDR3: CASSLRDFYEQYF. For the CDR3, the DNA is TGTGCCAGCAGTCTGCGGGACTTTTACGAGCAGTACTTC.